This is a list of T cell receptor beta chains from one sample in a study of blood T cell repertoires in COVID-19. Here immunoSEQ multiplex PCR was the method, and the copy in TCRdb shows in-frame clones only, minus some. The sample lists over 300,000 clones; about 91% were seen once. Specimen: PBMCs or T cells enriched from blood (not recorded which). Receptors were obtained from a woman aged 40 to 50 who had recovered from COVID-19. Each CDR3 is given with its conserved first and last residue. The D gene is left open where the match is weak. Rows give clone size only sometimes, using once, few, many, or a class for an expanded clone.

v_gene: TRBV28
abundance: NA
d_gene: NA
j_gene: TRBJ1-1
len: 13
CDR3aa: CASSLSDRREAFF
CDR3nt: TGTGCCAGCAGTCTCTCGGACAGACGTGAAGCTTTCTTT

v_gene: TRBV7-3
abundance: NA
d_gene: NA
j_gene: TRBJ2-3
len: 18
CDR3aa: CASSLYGVGYLSTDTQYF
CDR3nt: TGTGCCAGCAGCTTATACGGGGTGGGTTACCTGAGCACAGATACGCAGTATTTT

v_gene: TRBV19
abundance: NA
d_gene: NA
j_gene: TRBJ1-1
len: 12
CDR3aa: CASSRQETEAFF
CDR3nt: TGTGCCAGTAGTCGACAGGAGACTGAAGCTTTCTTT

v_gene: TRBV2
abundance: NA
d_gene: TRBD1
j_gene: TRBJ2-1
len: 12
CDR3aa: CASRDSLREQFF
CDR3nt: TGTGCCAGCCGGGACAGCCTTCGTGAGCAGTTCTTC

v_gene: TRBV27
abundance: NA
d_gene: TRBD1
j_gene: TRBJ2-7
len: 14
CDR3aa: CASSHRDSFYEQYF
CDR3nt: TGTGCCAGCAGTCACCGGGACAGTTTTTACGAGCAGTACTTC

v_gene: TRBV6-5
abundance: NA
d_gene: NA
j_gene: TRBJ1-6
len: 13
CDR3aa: CASSDRNNSPLHF
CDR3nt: TGTGCCAGCAGCGACAGGAATAATTCACCCCTCCACTTT

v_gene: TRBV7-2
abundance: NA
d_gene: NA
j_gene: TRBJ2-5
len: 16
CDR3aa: CASSLVGGGNQETQYF
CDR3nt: TGTGCCAGCAGCTTAGTGGGGGGGGGCAACCAAGAGACCCAGTACTTC

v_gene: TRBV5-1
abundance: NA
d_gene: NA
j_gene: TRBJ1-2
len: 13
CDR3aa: CASSLAAVDGYTF
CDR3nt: TGCGCCAGCAGCTTGGCCGCGGTTGATGGCTACACCTTC

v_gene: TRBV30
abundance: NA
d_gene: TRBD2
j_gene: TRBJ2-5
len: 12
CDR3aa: CAWNAGEETQYF
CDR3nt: TGTGCCTGGAATGCGGGGGAAGAGACCCAGTACTTC

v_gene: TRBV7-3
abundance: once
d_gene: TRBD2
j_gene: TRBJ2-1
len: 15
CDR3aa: CASSKTSGSHNEQFF
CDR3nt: TGTGCCAGCAGCAAGACTAGCGGGAGCCACAATGAGCAGTTCTTC

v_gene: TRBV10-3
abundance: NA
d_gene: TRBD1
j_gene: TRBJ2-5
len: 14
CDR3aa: CAISDRQGRGTQYF
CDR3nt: TGTGCCATCAGTGATAGACAGGGGCGGGGGACCCAGTACTTC

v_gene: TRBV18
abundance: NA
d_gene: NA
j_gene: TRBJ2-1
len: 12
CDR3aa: CASSPTGNEQFF
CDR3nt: TGTGCCAGCTCACCAACGGGAAATGAGCAGTTCTTC

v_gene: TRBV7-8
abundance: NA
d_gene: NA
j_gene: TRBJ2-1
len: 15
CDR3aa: CASSSARGSYNEQFF
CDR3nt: TGTGCCAGCAGCTCCGCCCGAGGCTCCTACAATGAGCAGTTCTTC

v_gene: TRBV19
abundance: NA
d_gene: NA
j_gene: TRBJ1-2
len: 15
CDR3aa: CASSMGLQAHYGYTF
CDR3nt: TGTGCCAGTAGTATGGGACTCCAAGCGCACTATGGCTACACCTTC

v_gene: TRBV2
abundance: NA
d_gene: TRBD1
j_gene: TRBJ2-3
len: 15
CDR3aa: CASSTRQGTRDTQYF
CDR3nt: TGTGCCAGCAGTACCAGACAGGGGACAAGAGATACGCAGTATTTT

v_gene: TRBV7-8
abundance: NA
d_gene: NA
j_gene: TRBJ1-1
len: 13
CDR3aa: CASSLDRNTEAFF
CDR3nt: TGTGCCAGCAGCTTGGACAGGAACACTGAAGCTTTCTTT

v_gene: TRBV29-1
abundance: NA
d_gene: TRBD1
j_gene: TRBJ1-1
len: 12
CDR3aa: CSVTDRRTEAFF
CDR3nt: TGCAGCGTGACGGACAGGAGGACTGAAGCTTTCTTT

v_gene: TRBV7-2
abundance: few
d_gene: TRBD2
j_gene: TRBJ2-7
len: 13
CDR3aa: CASGQRGGLEQYF
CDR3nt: TGTGCCAGCGGTCAGCGGGGGGGCCTCGAGCAGTACTTC

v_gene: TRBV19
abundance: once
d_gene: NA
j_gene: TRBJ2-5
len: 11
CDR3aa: CASSEDGAQYF
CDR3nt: TGTGCCAGTAGTGAAGACGGGGCCCAGTACTTC

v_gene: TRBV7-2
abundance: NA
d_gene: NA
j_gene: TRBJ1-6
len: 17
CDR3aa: CASSRSSGGPGDSPLHF
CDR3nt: TGTGCCAGCAGCCGCTCCTCTGGAGGGCCCGGTGATTCACCCCTCCACTTT

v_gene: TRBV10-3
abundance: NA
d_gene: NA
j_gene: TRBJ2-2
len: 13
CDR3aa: CAISEGLKGELFF
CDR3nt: TGTGCCATCAGTGAGGGGCTAAAAGGGGAGCTGTTTTTT

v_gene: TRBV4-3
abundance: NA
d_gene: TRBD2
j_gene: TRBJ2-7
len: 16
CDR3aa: CASSQGTGTSTYEQYF
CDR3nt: TGCGCCAGCAGCCAAGGTACCGGGACTAGTACCTACGAGCAGTACTTC